The next 2 T cell receptor beta chains were all read from a single sample in a study of blood T cell repertoires in COVID-19. TCRdb keeps only in-frame clones here, not all; method: immunoSEQ multiplex PCR. The sample lists about 160,000 clones, around four fifths occurring once. The material sequenced was peripheral blood. Source of these receptors: a woman of 80 years or more with acute or convalescent COVID-19.

The rearrangement joins TRBV6-5 to TRBJ2-5; TRBD1 matches 7 bases. Per the germline V gene, CDR1 is MNHEY and CDR2 is SVGAGI. The CDR3 length is 15 residues. With 6 bases clipped from V and 2 bases from J, the junction kept 9 bases outside the gene matches. The CDR3 nucleotides are TGTGCCAGCAGCGCTCGGGACAGTCAACAAGAGACCCAGTACTTC. Encoded protein: CASSARDSQQETQYF.

This clone was seen ten or more times. The gene calls are TRBV2 and TRBJ1-5, with TRBD1 as a possible D gene (6 bases). The ends were cut back, 7 bases at V and 4 bases at J, with 20 bases in the middle. Germline V gene data show CDR1 as SNHLY and CDR2 as FYNNEI. The CDR3 is made up of 16 amino acids. CDR3 amino acids: CASKGRGGLGNQPQHF. CDR3 nucleotides: TGTGCCAGCAAGGGTCGCGGGGGGCTTGGGAATCAGCCCCAGCATTTT. The full variable domain, its missing parts supplied by reference TRBV2 and TRBJ1-5, is EPEVTQTPSHQVTQMGQEVILRCVPISNHLYFYWYRQILGQKVEFLVSFYNNEISEKSEIFDDQFSVERPDGSNFTLKIRSTKLEDSAMYFCASKGRGGLGNQPQHFGDGTRLSIL.